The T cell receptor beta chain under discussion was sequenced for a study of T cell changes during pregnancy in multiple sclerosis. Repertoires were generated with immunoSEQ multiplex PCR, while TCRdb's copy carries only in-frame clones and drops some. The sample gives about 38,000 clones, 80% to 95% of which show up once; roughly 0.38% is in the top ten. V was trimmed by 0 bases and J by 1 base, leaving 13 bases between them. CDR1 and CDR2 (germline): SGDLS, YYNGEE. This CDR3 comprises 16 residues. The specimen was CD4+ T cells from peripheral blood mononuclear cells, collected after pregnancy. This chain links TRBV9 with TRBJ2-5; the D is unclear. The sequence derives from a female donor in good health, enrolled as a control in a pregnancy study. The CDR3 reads CASSVDPLQAQETQYF. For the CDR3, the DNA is TGTGCCAGCAGCGTAGACCCCTTGCAGGCCCAAGAGACCCAGTACTTC.